The 24 T cell receptor beta chains presented below share a single source sample, sequenced in a study of control samples from healthy donors and cancer patients. TCRdb keeps only in-frame clones here, not all; method: immunoSEQ multiplex PCR. Here the sample spans over 150,000 clones, around 92% being singletons. The specimen was blood. All receptors come from a woman between 40 and 55 years old in good health.

The genes are TRBV12-3 or TRBV12-4 and TRBJ2-7; D may match TRBD1 or TRBD2 (5 bases each). V lost 11 bases and J lost 1, with 9 bases in between. The CDR3 covers 11 residues. The CDR3 is CALWGSYEQYF. The CDR3 coding sequence is TGTGCCTTATGGGGGTCCTACGAGCAGTACTTC.

The V gene is TRBV3-1 (or the pseudogene TRBV3-2), the J gene TRBJ2-1, with D possibly matching TRBD2 (5 bases). Germline V gene sequence: CDR1 LGHDT, CDR2 YNNKEL (reference sequence). The CDR3 covers 15 residues. V was pared by 4 bases and J by 2 bases, with 12 bases between. The CDR3 nucleotides read TGTGCCAGCAGCCCGCGGCGGGCGACCTACAATGAGCAGTTCTTC. Its protein product is CASSPRRATYNEQFF.

The chain combines TRBV9 with TRBJ2-2; D unclear. The CDR3 consists of 11 residues. V lost 4 bases and J 6 bases, leaving 4 bases between the germline ends. From germline, CDR1 is SGDLS and CDR2 YYNGEE. The CDR3 protein is CASSRAGELFF. CDR3 in DNA: TGTGCCAGCAGCCGGGCCGGGGAGCTGTTTTTT. The whole variable domain, filled in from reference TRBV9 and TRBJ2-2, reads DSGVTQTPKHLITATGQRVTLRCSPRSGDLSVYWYQQSLDQGLQFLIQYYNGEERAKGNILERFSAQQFPDLHSELNLSSLELGDSALYFCASSRAGELFFGEGSRLTVL.

The chain links TRBV18 to TRBJ1-5, with D tentatively TRBD1 (6 bases). CDR1 is KGHSH and CDR2 is LQKENI in the germline V gene. The CDR3 totals 14 residues. Trimming removed 4 bases at V and 1 base at J, with 8 bases between. The CDR3 is CASSQGGSNQPQHF. CDR3 DNA: TGTGCCAGCTCACAGGGGGGAAGCAATCAGCCCCAGCATTTT.

The chain employs TRBV13 and TRBJ1-5; possibly TRBD1 for D (6 bases). The CDR3 covers 15 residues. V lost 5 bases, J lost 0 bases, and 11 bases lay in between. CDR1 is PRHDT, CDR2 FYEKMQ, per germline (reference sequence). CDR3 loop: CASSRGQYSNQPQHF. The CDR3 nucleotides are TGTGCCAGCAGCCGGGGACAATATAGCAATCAGCCCCAGCATTTT.

V is TRBV6-5 and J is TRBJ1-1; TRBD1 is a possible D gene (5 bases). Looked up from germline, CDR1 is MNHEY and CDR2 is SVGAGI. The V end lost 5 bases, the J end lost 5 bases, and 12 bases lay between the germline ends. This CDR3 is 13 amino acids long. CDR3 nucleotide sequence: TGTGCCAGCAGTCAGGGACCAAGGACTGAAGCTTTCTTT. Encoded protein: CASSQGPRTEAFF.

The rearrangement links TRBV2 to TRBJ1-1; D perhaps matches TRBD1 (5 bases). The CDR3 sequence is 13 residues long. With 5 bases removed from V and 1 base from J, the gap between germline ends came to 8 bases. The V gene's germline CDR1 is SNHLY and CDR2 FYNNEI. CDR3 bases: TGTGCCAGCAGTTCAACAGGGAACACTGAAGCTTTCTTT. It codes for CASSSTGNTEAFF.

This clone was counted a few times. The chain is built from TRBV7-2 and TRBJ1-4, with D maybe TRBD1 (5 bases). Trimming removed 5 bases from V and 8 bases from J, with 18 bases in between. CDR1 and CDR2 (germline): SGHTA, FQGNSA. This CDR3 has 15 amino acids. Here the CDR3 DNA reads TGTGCCAGCAGCGTTAGATGGGGGGGTTTCGAAAAACTGTTTTTT. It yields the protein CASSVRWGGFEKLFF.

The chain carries TRBV6-5 and TRBJ2-5; D is unclear. The CDR3 runs 13 residues. V dropped 4 bases and J dropped 0 bases, with 6 bases sitting between them. Germline V gene lookup returns CDR1 MNHEY and CDR2 SVGAGI. The CDR3 sequence: CASSWSHQETQYF. Here the CDR3 DNA reads TGTGCCAGCAGTTGGTCACACCAAGAGACCCAGTACTTC.

The chain employs TRBV12-5 and TRBJ1-1; D gene ambiguous. The CDR3 contains 14 residues. Trimming cost V 5 bases and J 0 bases, with 10 bases left between them. From germline, CDR1 is LGHNT and CDR2 FRNRAP. The CDR3 spells CASGPRTMNTEAFF. CDR3 in DNA: TGTGCTAGTGGTCCCCGTACCATGAACACTGAAGCTTTCTTT.

The rearrangement joins TRBV25-1 to TRBJ1-2; D possibly corresponds to TRBD1 (5 bases). This CDR3 region has 15 residues. The germline gives CDR1 MGHDK, CDR2 SYGVNS. V was shortened by 2 bases and J by 5 bases, with 15 bases between the two germline ends. CDR3 sequence reads: CASSEIPPGGYGYTF. The CDR3 DNA reads as TGTGCCAGCAGTGAAATACCTCCCGGGGGGTATGGCTACACCTTC.

V gene TRBV7-8 combines with J gene TRBJ2-7; D is ambiguous. With 4 bases removed from V and 2 bases from J, the gap between germline ends came to 12 bases. Germline V lookup: CDR1 SGHVS, CDR2 FQNEAQ. CDR3 length: 14 amino acids. The CDR3 bases are TGTGCCAGCAGCTCCGGACGGGCGGCCTACGAGCAGTACTTC. Protein: CASSSGRAAYEQYF.

The chain has TRBV27 and TRBJ2-7; D unclear. The CDR3 runs 13 residues. Germline lookup yields CDR1 MNHEY and CDR2 SMNVEV (reference sequence). The V end was cut by 2 bases, the J end by 2 bases, with 7 bases between. The CDR3 DNA follows: TGTGCCAGCAGTTTAGGGCTCACCTACGAGCAGTACTTC. Its protein is CASSLGLTYEQYF.

CDR3 amino acids: CASSQVNGEAFF. In DNA form, the CDR3 reads TGCGCCAGCAGCCAAGTCAACGGTGAAGCTTTCTTT. The genes are TRBV4-1 and TRBJ1-1; D remains ambiguous. The CDR3 has 12 amino acids. Germline V CDR1 and CDR2: MGHRA, YSYEKL. V lost 1 base, J lost 7 bases, and 7 bases lay in between.

The J gene is TRBJ1-4, the V gene TRBV5-3; D remains ambiguous. TRBV5-3 is noted as an ORF with a role that remains uncertain. The CDR3 is made up of 16 amino acids. V lost 0 bases, J lost 7 bases, and 16 bases lay in between. The CDR3 reads CARSLEAGPYPEKLFF. CDR3 nucleotide sequence: TGTGCCAGAAGCTTGGAAGCAGGCCCTTACCCTGAAAAACTGTTTTTT.

The chain links TRBV11-2 to TRBJ2-5, with 10 bases identical to TRBD1. Germline CDR1 is SGHAT and CDR2 is FQNNGV. V lost 5 bases and J lost 4; bases outside the gene matches: 7. The CDR3 length is 15 residues. This CDR3 reads CASSGGTGVLETQYF. In DNA, the CDR3 is TGTGCCAGCAGCGGCGGGACAGGGGTTTTAGAGACCCAGTACTTC.

The chain uses TRBV12-3 or TRBV12-4 and TRBJ1-5; D not certain. V lost 6 bases, J lost 4 bases, and 10 bases lay in between. The CDR3 totals 13 residues. The CDR3 spells CASSPGPNQPQHF. In DNA form, the CDR3 reads TGTGCCAGCAGCCCCGGACCGAATCAGCCCCAGCATTTT.

This clone has just a few counts. The chain combines TRBV10-1 with TRBJ2-2; 10 positions agree with TRBD1. The V segment lost 3 bases and the J segment 4 bases; nucleotides outside the gene matches: 8. The CDR3 length is 17 residues. The germline gives CDR1 WNHNN, CDR2 SYGVQD (reference sequence). The CDR3 region has the DNA TGCGCCAGCAGTGAAGGGGACAGGGGTTACCCCACCGGGGAGCTGTTTTTT. It encodes CASSEGDRGYPTGELFF.

In this sample, this clone turned up a few times. At the DNA level, this CDR3 is encoded by other sequences in the same sample as well. The CDR3 DNA follows: TGTGCCAGCAGCCTAGTGAAGAATCAGCCCCAGCATTTT. Protein sequence: CASSLVKNQPQHF. The chain is built from TRBV7-2 and TRBJ1-5; D unresolved. The ends were cut back, 5 bases at V and 4 bases at J, with 9 bases in the middle. Germline V gives CDR1 SGHTA, CDR2 FQGNSA. The CDR3 spans 13 residues.

The chain combines TRBV6-1 with TRBJ1-6, with 7 bases that match TRBD1. V lost 2 bases and J lost 10; bases outside the gene matches: 8. In germline, CDR1 is MNHNS, CDR2 SASEGT. The CDR3 has 15 residues. CDR3 loop: CASSERTGLPSPLHF. The CDR3 nucleotides are TGTGCCAGCAGTGAACGGACAGGATTGCCCTCACCCCTCCACTTT.

The chain has TRBV5-6 and TRBJ2-5, with D perhaps TRBD2 (5 bases). With 8 bases removed from V and 2 bases from J, the gap between germline ends came to 19 bases. The CDR3 covers 15 residues. Germline CDR1 is SGHDT and CDR2 is YYEEEE. The CDR3 here is CASKRYSGLQETQYF. The CDR3 bases are TGTGCCAGTAAAAGGTACAGCGGCCTACAAGAGACCCAGTACTTC.

The chain links TRBV4-1 to TRBJ1-1, with 7 bases fitting TRBD1. Germline assignment: CDR1 MGHRA and CDR2 YSYEKL. This CDR3 region has 14 residues. V shed 4 bases and J 5 bases; nucleotides not matched to a gene: 7. CDR3 bases: TGCGCCAGCAGCCCGACAGGGACGGGGACTGAAGCTTTCTTT. Translation: CASSPTGTGTEAFF.

The genes are TRBV25-1 and TRBJ2-7, with 9 bases fitting TRBD1. Germline CDR1 and CDR2: MGHDK and SYGVNS. V gave up 10 bases and J gave up 7 bases; unmatched junction bases: 5. This CDR3 spans 11 amino acids. CDR3 bases: TGTGCCACCGGGACAGGGATTGAGCAGTACTTC. Its protein product is CATGTGIEQYF.

This chain joins TRBV5-4 and TRBJ2-7; D perhaps matches TRBD2 (6 bases). Germline V gene lookup returns CDR1 SGHNT and CDR2 YYREEE (reference sequence). The CDR3 sequence is 14 residues long. V lost 2 bases and J 2 bases, leaving 11 bases between the germline ends. This CDR3 reads CASSFGGVPYEQYF. DNA for the CDR3: TGTGCCAGCAGCTTCGGCGGGGTTCCCTACGAGCAGTACTTC.